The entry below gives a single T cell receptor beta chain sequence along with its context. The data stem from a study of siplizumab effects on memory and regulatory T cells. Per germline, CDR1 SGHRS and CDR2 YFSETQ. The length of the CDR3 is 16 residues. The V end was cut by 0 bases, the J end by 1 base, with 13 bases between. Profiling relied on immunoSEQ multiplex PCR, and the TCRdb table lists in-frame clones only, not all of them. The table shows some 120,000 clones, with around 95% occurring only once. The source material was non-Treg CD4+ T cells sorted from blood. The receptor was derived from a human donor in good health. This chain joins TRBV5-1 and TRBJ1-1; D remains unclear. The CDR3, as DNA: TGCGCCAGCAGCTTGGGGTCCGGCAACCCGAACACTGAAGCTTTCTTT. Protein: CASSLGSGNPNTEAFF.